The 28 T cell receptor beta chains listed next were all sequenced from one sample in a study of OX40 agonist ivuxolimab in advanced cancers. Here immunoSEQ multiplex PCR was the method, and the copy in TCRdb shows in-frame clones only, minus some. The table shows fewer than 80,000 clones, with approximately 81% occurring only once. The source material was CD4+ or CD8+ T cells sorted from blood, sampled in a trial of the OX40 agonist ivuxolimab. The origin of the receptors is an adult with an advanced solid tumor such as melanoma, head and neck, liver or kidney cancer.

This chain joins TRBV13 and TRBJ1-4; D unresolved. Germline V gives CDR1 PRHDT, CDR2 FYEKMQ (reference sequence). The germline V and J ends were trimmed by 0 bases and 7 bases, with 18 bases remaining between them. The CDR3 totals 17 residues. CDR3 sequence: CASSLGGRREGVEKLFF. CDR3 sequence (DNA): TGTGCCAGCAGCTTAGGCGGAAGGAGGGAGGGAGTTGAAAAACTGTTTTTT.

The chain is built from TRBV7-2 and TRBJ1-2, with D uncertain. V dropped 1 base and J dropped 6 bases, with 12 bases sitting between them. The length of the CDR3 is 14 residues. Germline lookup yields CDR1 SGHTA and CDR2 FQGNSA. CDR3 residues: CASSLVPPPDGYTF. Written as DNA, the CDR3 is TGTGCCAGCAGCTTAGTACCCCCCCCGGATGGCTACACCTTC.

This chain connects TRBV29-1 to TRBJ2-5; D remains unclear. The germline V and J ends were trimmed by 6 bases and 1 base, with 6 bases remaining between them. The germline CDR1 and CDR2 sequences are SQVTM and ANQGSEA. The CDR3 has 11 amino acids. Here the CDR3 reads CSVRTQETQYF. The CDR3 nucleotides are TGCAGCGTCCGAACCCAAGAGACCCAGTACTTC.

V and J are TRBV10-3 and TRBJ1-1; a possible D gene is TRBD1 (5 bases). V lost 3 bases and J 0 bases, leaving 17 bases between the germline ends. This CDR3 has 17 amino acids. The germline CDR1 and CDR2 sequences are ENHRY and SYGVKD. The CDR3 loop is CAISESQGSLLNTEAFF. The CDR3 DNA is TGTGCCATCAGTGAAAGTCAGGGCAGCCTCTTGAACACTGAAGCTTTCTTT.

CDR3 sequence (DNA): TGTGCCAGCAGCCCCGAGGGGTATAGGACTGAAGCTTTCTTT. It translates to CASSPEGYRTEAFF. The chain combines TRBV9 with TRBJ1-1, with D perhaps TRBD1 (5 bases). The ends were cut back, 4 bases at V and 5 bases at J, with 15 bases in the middle. Looked up from germline, CDR1 is SGDLS and CDR2 is YYNGEE. The CDR3 spans 14 residues.

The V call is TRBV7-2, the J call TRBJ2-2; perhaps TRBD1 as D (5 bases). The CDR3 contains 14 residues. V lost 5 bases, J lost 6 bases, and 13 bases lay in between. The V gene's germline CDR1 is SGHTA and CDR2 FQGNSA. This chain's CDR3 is CASSPDSHPGELFF. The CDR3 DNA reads TGTGCCAGCAGCCCCGACAGCCATCCCGGGGAGCTGTTTTTT.

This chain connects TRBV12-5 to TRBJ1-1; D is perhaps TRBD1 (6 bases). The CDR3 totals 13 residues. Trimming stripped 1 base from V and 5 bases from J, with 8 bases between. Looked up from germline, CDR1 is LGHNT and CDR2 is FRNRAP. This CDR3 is CASGLEGGTEAFF. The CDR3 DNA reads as TGTGCTAGTGGTTTGGAGGGGGGAACTGAAGCTTTCTTT.

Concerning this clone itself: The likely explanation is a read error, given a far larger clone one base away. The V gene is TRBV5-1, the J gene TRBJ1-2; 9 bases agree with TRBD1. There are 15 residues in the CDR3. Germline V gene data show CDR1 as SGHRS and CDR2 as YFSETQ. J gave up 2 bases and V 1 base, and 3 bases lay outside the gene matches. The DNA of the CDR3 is TGCGCCAGCAGCTTGAGGGGACAGGGAAACTATGGCTACACCTTC. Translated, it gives CASSLRGQGNYGYTF.

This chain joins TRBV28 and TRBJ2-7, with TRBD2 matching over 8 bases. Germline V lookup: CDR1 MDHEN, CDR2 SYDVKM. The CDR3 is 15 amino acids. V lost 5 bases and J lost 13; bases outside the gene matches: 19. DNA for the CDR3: TGTGCCAGCAGTCTCAATGGGGGAGCGGGGGACAAACAATACTTC. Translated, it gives CASSLNGGAGDKQYF.

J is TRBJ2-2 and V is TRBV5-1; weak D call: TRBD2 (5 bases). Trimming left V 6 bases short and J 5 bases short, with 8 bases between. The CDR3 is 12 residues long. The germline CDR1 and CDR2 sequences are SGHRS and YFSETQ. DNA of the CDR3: TGCGCCAGCACACAGCGGACCGGGGAGCTGTTTTTT. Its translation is CASTQRTGELFF.

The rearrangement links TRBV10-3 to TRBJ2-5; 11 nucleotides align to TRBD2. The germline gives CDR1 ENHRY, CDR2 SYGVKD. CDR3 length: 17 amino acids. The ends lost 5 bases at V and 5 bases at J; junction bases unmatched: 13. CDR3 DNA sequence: TGTGCCATCAGTAGTACTAGCGGGAGTAACCCCGGGGAGACCCAGTACTTC. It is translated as CAISSTSGSNPGETQYF.

The CDR3 protein is CAISEGAEGLGTGELFF. Written as DNA, the CDR3 is TGTGCCATCAGTGAGGGGGCAGAGGGCCTGGGCACCGGGGAGCTGTTTTTT. The genes are TRBV10-3 and TRBJ2-2, with D possibly called TRBD1 or TRBD2 (5 bases each). The V gene lost 2 bases and the J gene lost 4 bases, with 17 bases spanning the gap. The CDR3 spans 17 residues. Per germline, CDR1 ENHRY and CDR2 SYGVKD.

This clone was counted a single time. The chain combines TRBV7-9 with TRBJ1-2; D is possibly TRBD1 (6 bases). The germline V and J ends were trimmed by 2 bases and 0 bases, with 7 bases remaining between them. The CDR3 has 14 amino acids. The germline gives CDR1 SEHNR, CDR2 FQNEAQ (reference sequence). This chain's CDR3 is CASSLSGANYGYTF. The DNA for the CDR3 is TGTGCCAGCAGCTTATCAGGGGCTAACTATGGCTACACCTTC.

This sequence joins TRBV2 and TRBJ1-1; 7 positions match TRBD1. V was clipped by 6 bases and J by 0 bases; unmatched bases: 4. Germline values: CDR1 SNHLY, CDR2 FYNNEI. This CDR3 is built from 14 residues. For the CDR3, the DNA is TGTGCCAGCAGCCTACAGGGGTTGAACACTGAAGCTTTCTTT. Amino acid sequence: CASSLQGLNTEAFF. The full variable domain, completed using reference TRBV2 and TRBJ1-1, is EPEVTQTPSHQVTQMGQEVILRCVPISNHLYFYWYRQILGQKVEFLVSFYNNEISEKSEIFDDQFSVERPDGSNFTLKIRSTKLEDSAMYFCASSLQGLNTEAFFGQGTRLTVV.

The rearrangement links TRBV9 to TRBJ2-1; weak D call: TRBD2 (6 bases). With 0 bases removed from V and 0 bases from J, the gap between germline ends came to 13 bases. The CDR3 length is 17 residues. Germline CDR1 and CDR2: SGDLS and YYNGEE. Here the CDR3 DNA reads TGTGCCAGCAGCGTAGTTGGGGCGGGGATCTCCTACAATGAGCAGTTCTTC. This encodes CASSVVGAGISYNEQFF. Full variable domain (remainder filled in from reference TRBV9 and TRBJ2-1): DSGVTQTPKHLITATGQRVTLRCSPRSGDLSVYWYQQSLDQGLQFLIQYYNGEERAKGNILERFSAQQFPDLHSELNLSSLELGDSALYFCASSVVGAGISYNEQFFGPGTRLTVL.

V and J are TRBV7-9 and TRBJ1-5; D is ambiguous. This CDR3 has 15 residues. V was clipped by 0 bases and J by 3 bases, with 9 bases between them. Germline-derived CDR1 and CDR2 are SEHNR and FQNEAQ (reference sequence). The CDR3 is CASSLAPSFNQPQHF. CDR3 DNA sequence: TGTGCCAGCAGCTTAGCTCCCAGCTTCAATCAGCCCCAGCATTTT.

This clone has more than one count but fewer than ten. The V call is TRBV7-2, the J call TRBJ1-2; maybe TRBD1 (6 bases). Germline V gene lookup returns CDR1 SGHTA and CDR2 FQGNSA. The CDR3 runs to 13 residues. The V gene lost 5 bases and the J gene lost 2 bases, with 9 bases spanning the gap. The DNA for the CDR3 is TGTGCCAGCAGCCCTCAGGGGAACTATGGCTACACCTTC. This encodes CASSPQGNYGYTF.

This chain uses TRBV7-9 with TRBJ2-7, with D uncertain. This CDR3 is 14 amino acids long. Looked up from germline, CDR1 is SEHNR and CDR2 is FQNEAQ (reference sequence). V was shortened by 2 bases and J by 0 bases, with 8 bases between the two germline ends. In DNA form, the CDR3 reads TGTGCCAGCAGCTTAACGGACGGCTCCTACGAGCAGTACTTC. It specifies CASSLTDGSYEQYF.

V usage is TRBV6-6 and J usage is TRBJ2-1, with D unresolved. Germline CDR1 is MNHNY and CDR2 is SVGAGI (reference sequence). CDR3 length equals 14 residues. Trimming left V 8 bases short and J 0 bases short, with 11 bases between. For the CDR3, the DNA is TGTGCCAGCGGGTGGCGGAGCTCCTACAATGAGCAGTTCTTC. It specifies CASGWRSSYNEQFF.

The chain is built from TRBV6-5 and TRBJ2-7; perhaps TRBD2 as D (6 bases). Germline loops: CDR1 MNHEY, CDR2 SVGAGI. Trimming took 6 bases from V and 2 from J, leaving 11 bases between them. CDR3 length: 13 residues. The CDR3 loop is CASSGTVTYEQYF. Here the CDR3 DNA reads TGTGCCAGCAGCGGGACTGTTACCTACGAGCAGTACTTC.

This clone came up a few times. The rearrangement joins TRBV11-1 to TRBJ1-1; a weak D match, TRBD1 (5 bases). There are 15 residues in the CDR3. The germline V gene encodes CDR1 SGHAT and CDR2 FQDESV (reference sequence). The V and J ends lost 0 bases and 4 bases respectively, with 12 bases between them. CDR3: CASSLADHGGTEAFF. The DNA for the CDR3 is TGTGCCAGCAGCTTAGCGGATCACGGGGGCACTGAAGCTTTCTTT.

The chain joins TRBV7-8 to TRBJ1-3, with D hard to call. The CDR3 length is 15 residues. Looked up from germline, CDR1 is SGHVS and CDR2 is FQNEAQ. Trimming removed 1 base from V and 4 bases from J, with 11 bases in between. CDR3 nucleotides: TGTGCCAGCAGCTTAGAACGGGTTGGCGGAAACACCATATATTTT. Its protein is CASSLERVGGNTIYF.

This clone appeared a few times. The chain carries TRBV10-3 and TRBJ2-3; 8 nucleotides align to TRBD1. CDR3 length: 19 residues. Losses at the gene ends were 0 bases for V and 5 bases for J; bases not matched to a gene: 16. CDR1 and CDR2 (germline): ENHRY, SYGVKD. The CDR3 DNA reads TGTGCCATCAGTGAGTCTCGAGCGACAGGACAGGGAAATGGAGATACGCAGTATTTT. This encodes CAISESRATGQGNGDTQYF.

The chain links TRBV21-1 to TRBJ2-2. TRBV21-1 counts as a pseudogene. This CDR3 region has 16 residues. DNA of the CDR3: TGTGCCAGCAGCCCCAAAGCCCCAAAGGACACCGGGGAGCTGTTTTTT. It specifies CASSPKAPKDTGELFF.

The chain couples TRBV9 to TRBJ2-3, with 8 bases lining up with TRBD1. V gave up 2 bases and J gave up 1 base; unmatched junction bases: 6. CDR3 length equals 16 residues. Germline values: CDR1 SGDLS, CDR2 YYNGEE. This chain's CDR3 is CASSVTGEEGTDTQYF. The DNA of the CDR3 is TGTGCCAGCAGCGTGACAGGGGAGGAGGGCACAGATACGCAGTATTTT.

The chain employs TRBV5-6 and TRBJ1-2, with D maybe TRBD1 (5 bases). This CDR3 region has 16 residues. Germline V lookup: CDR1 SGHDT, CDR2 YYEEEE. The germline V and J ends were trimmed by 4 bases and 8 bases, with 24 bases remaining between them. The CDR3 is CASSKPGPGFFGGYTF. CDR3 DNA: TGTGCCAGCAGCAAGCCGGGCCCAGGGTTCTTCGGCGGCTACACCTTC. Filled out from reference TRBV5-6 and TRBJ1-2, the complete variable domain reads DAGVTQSPTHLIKTRGQQVTLRCSPKSGHDTVSWYQQALGQGPQFIFQYYEEEERQRGNFPDRFSGHQFPNYSSELNVNALLLGDSALYLCASSKPGPGFFGGYTFGSGTRLTVV.

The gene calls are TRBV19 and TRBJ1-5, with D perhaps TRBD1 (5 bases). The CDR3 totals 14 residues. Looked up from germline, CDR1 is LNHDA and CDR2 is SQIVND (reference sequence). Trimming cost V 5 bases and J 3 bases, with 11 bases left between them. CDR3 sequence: CASSLRQYNQPQHF. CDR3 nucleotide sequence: TGTGCCAGTAGTCTACGACAGTACAATCAGCCCCAGCATTTT.

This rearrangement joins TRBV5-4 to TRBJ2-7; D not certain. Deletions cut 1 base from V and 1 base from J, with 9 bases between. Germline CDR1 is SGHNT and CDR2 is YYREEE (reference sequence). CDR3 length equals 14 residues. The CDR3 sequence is CASSLSALSYEQYF. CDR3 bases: TGTGCCAGCAGCTTGTCGGCTTTATCCTACGAGCAGTACTTC. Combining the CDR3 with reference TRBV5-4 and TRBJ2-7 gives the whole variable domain ETGVTQSPTHLIKTRGQQVTLRCSSQSGHNTVSWYQQALGQGPQFIFQYYREEENGRGNFPPRFSGLQFPNYSSELNVNALELDDSALYLCASSLSALSYEQYFGPGTRLTVT.